This T cell receptor (beta chain) came from a study of blood T cells in healthy people across ages. Primers used in a second PCR of roughly 7 to 11 cycles were a sample-barcoded 5' primer and a J-beta primer mix. MiXCR was run by TCRdb on the 5' RACE reads, yielding one entry per CDR3 protein. The sample shows 1,800,000 or so distinct CDR3 sequences, around 40% of them seen only once. The CDR3 extends over 17 amino acids. The germline gives CDR1 DFQATT, CDR2 SNEGSKA (reference sequence). Trimming removed 3 bases from V and 1 base from J; junction bases left unmatched: 9. The receptor was derived from a human donor in good health. Sequenced: blood. The rearrangement joins TRBV20-1 to TRBJ2-1; 10 nucleotides align to TRBD2. The CDR3 reads CSAREIISGGSYNEQFF. The CDR3, as DNA: TGCAGTGCTAGGGAAATTATTAGCGGGGGGTCCTACAATGAGCAGTTCTTC.